At least ten counts were recorded for the clone carrying this T cell receptor beta chain. The target antigen is unknown. This sample is part of a study of identical twins. Overall study findings and caveats: Clonotypes of the beta chain that were abundant in cord blood carried fewer insertions (memory repertoires showed none). It was cross-sectional statistical analysis, not following the same donors, that the conclusions relied on.

Trimming took 5 bases from V and 4 from J, leaving 9 bases between them. The CDR3 sequence is 13 residues long. The V gene's germline CDR1 is SGHRS and CDR2 YFSETQ. It was template switching that added a universal primer site, and there were unique molecular identifiers on the cDNA. TCRdb ran MiXCR on the 5' RACE reads and lists one entry per CDR3 protein. This sample has around 490,000 distinct CDR3 sequences; over 12% occur once, and the top ten carry nearly 0.45%. Separately, the same data were catalogued under a study of yellow fever vaccine responses in identical twins. That study adds: Among the twins, the vaccine T cell response reportedly seemed partly convergent and partly personalized.

The chain recombines TRBV5-1 with TRBJ2-2, with D perhaps TRBD1 (5 bases). Sequenced sample: CD4+ T cells sorted from blood. This TCR came from a woman aged 18-29 years in good health. CDR3 bases: TGCGCCAGCAGGGGGCTGGTCACCGGGGAGCTGTTTTTT. Protein: CASRGLVTGELFF.